A single sample is the source of the 20 T cell receptor beta chains below, sequenced in a study of blood T cell repertoires in COVID-19. TCRdb's copy holds only in-frame clones and misses some; the assay was immunoSEQ multiplex PCR. The repertoire holds roughly 310,000 clones, with 90% as singletons. The sequenced sample was PBMCs or T cells enriched from blood (not recorded which). Receptors were obtained from a man aged 55 to 70 who had recovered from COVID-19.

V and J are TRBV19 and TRBJ1-1; 9 bases match TRBD1. The trim removed 4 bases at V and 3 bases at J, leaving 0 bases unmatched. The CDR3 has 13 amino acids. Per germline, CDR1 LNHDA and CDR2 SQIVND (reference sequence). This CDR3 is CASSRTGDTEAFF. DNA of the CDR3: TGTGCCAGTAGTAGGACAGGGGACACTGAAGCTTTCTTT.

This sequence joins TRBV6-1 and TRBJ1-1; no clear D gene. The V end lost 1 base, the J end lost 1 base, and 7 bases lay between the germline ends. The CDR3 runs to 14 residues. Germline V gene sequence: CDR1 MNHNS, CDR2 SASEGT. The CDR3 coding sequence is TGTGCCAGCAGTGAAGGGGCAGCGAACACTGAAGCTTTCTTT. Its protein product is CASSEGAANTEAFF.

This chain connects TRBV6-5 to TRBJ2-7; TRBD1 aligns across 10 bases. There are 13 residues in the CDR3. Germline loops: CDR1 MNHEY, CDR2 SVGAGI. Trimming at V came to 6 bases and at J to 4 bases, leaving 3 bases not matched to a gene. As DNA, the CDR3 is TGTGCCAGCAGCGGACAGGGGGTATACGAGCAGTACTTC. It yields the protein CASSGQGVYEQYF.

The chain employs TRBV15 and TRBJ2-7; D gene unclear. Germline CDR1 is LNHNV and CDR2 is YYDKDF (reference sequence). The V and J ends lost 0 bases and 0 bases respectively, with 21 bases between them. The CDR3 runs to 19 residues. CDR3 in DNA: TGTGCCACCAGCAGAGACCTTGGAAGGAGATATGCCTCCTCCTACGAGCAGTACTTC. It codes for CATSRDLGRRYASSYEQYF.

V gene TRBV27 combines with J gene TRBJ2-1; 9 bases line up with TRBD1. V lost 2 bases to trimming and J lost 5 bases; unmatched junction nucleotides: 13. The CDR3 covers 18 residues. Germline lookup yields CDR1 MNHEY and CDR2 SMNVEV (reference sequence). The CDR3 DNA sequence: TGTGCCAGCAGTTTAGTCACCTCCAACAGGGGGCCGAACAATGAGCAGTTCTTC. Translating gives CASSLVTSNRGPNNEQFF.

V and J are TRBV24-1 and TRBJ2-5; no clear D. This CDR3 has 16 residues. Trimming stripped 3 bases from V and 1 base from J, with 14 bases between. Germline CDR1 reads KGHDR; CDR2 reads SFDVKD. The DNA of the CDR3 is TGTGCCACCAGTGATGTTTACCAGAATTCCCAAGAGACCCAGTACTTC. Its protein product is CATSDVYQNSQETQYF.

The chain has TRBV27 and TRBJ1-3; weak D call: TRBD1 (6 bases). This CDR3 comprises 15 residues. Trimming stripped 5 bases from V and 2 bases from J, with 13 bases between. Germline loops: CDR1 MNHEY, CDR2 SMNVEV (reference sequence). CDR3 DNA sequence: TGTGCCAGCAGTCCCGGACAGTCCCCTGGAAACACCATATATTTT. Residues: CASSPGQSPGNTIYF.

This chain's CDR3 is CASSFRPSGGRETQYF. DNA for the CDR3: TGTGCCAGCAGCTTCCGGCCTAGCGGGGGGCGGGAGACCCAGTACTTC. V usage is TRBV3-1 (or the pseudogene TRBV3-2) and J usage is TRBJ2-5; the match to TRBD2 covers 11 bases. The V gene's germline CDR1 is LGHDT and CDR2 YNNKEL (reference sequence). J gave up 5 bases and V 5 bases, and 10 bases lay outside the gene matches. This CDR3 is 16 amino acids long.

This clone was observed a few times. The J gene is TRBJ1-3, the V gene TRBV4-2; D is uncertain. The germline CDR1 and CDR2 sequences are LGHNA and YNFKEQ. V was shortened by 0 bases and J by 4 bases, with 13 bases between the two germline ends. This CDR3 region has 16 residues. This CDR3 reads CASSQDVGSGGNTIYF. The CDR3 bases are TGTGCCAGCAGCCAAGATGTGGGGAGTGGGGGAAACACCATATATTTT.

J is TRBJ1-3 and V is TRBV18; 7 bases match TRBD1. The CDR3 totals 15 residues. The junction had 4 bases not matched to a gene; V was cut back by 1 base and J by 4 bases. Germline V lookup: CDR1 KGHSH, CDR2 LQKENI. CDR3 DNA: TGTGCCAGCTCACCACGGACAGGTCCGGGAAACACCATATATTTT. Its translation: CASSPRTGPGNTIYF.

J is TRBJ1-2 and V is TRBV5-1, with D perhaps matching TRBD1 (6 bases). Trimming took 3 bases from V and 13 from J, leaving 16 bases between them. The CDR3 runs 12 residues. CDR1 and CDR2 (germline): SGHRS, YFSETQ. The CDR3 DNA reads TGCGCCAGCAGCTCGGATCACAGGGAGTTCACCTTC. This encodes CASSSDHREFTF.

The rearrangement uses TRBV3-1 (or the pseudogene TRBV3-2) and TRBJ1-4; 10 nucleotides line up with TRBD1. Germline trimming cut 2 bases from V and 6 bases from J; bases unmatched to any gene: 3. Germline CDR1 LGHDT, CDR2 YNNKEL (reference sequence). The CDR3 spans 15 residues. Written as DNA, the CDR3 is TGTGCCAGCAGCCAAAGACAGGGGGCTTATGAAAAACTGTTTTTT. Residues: CASSQRQGAYEKLFF.

This chain connects TRBV6-6 to TRBJ1-2; the match to TRBD1 covers 7 bases. After removal of 2 bases from V and 3 bases from J, the junction contained 3 bases not matched to a gene. The CDR3 loop spans 14 amino acids. The germline V gene has CDR1 MNHNY and CDR2 SVGAGI (reference sequence). This CDR3 reads CASSYQQGDYGYTF. The CDR3 DNA is TGTGCCAGCAGTTACCAGCAGGGGGACTATGGCTACACCTTC.

This clone was counted a single time. V usage is TRBV9 and J usage is TRBJ2-3; D may be TRBD2 (5 bases). This CDR3 is 15 amino acids long. CDR1 SGDLS and CDR2 YYNGEE come from the germline V gene. V shed 0 bases and J shed 2 bases, with 10 bases lying between them. This CDR3 reads CASSVGGSLTDTQYF. The CDR3 nucleotides read TGTGCCAGCAGCGTAGGAGGGAGTCTCACAGATACGCAGTATTTT.

The chain is built from TRBV19 and TRBJ1-5, with D perhaps TRBD1 (5 bases). Germline CDR1 reads LNHDA; CDR2 reads SQIVND (reference sequence). CDR3 length: 12 residues. Trimming stripped 5 bases from V and 6 bases from J, with 8 bases between. The DNA for the CDR3 is TGTGCCAGTAGTCTCAGGGCTCAGCCCCAGCATTTT. Protein product: CASSLRAQPQHF. The complete variable domain, with remaining parts taken from reference TRBV19 and TRBJ1-5, reads DGGITQSPKYLFRKEGQNVTLSCEQNLNHDAMYWYRQDPGQGLRLIYYSQIVNDFQKGDIAEGYSVSREKKESFPLTVTSAQKNPTAFYLCASSLRAQPQHFGDGTRLSIL.

This rearrangement joins TRBV30 to TRBJ1-2; 7 bases align to TRBD1. Germline CDR1 and CDR2: GTSNPN and SVGIG (reference sequence). With V trimmed by 2 bases and J by 0 bases, 6 bases remained unmatched. The CDR3 runs to 15 residues. Here the CDR3 DNA reads TGTGCCTGGAGTTCACCCGACAGGGCTAACTATGGCTACACCTTC. It yields the protein CAWSSPDRANYGYTF.

This chain joins TRBV19 and TRBJ1-2; 8 nucleotides align to TRBD1. Germline loops: CDR1 LNHDA, CDR2 SQIVND (reference sequence). The CDR3 is made up of 12 amino acids. V trimming: 10 bases; J trimming: 5 bases; junction bases outside the gene matches: 6. CDR3 amino acids: CATGQARYGYTF. The CDR3 DNA reads TGTGCCACGGGACAGGCTCGGTATGGCTACACCTTC. The full variable domain, in which reference TRBV19 and TRBJ1-2 provide the parts outside the CDR3, is DGGITQSPKYLFRKEGQNVTLSCEQNLNHDAMYWYRQDPGQGLRLIYYSQIVNDFQKGDIAEGYSVSREKKESFPLTVTSAQKNPTAFYLCATGQARYGYTFGSGTRLTVV.

The rearrangement links TRBV18 to TRBJ1-5; a possible D gene is TRBD1 (5 bases). The CDR3 runs to 17 residues. The germline V gene encodes CDR1 KGHSH and CDR2 LQKENI. Trimming removed 2 bases at V and 2 bases at J, with 16 bases between. The CDR3 DNA reads TGTGCCAGCTCACCAAAGGCGGCAGGGATGGGCAATCAGCCCCAGCATTTT. It codes for CASSPKAAGMGNQPQHF. Full variable domain (rest looked up from reference TRBV18 and TRBJ1-5): NAGVMQNPRHLVRRRGQEARLRCSPMKGHSHVYWYRQLPEEGLKFMVYLQKENIIDESGMPKERFSAEFPKEGPSILRIQQVVRGDSAAYFCASSPKAAGMGNQPQHFGDGTRLSIL.

The V and J genes are TRBV30 and TRBJ2-7; 8 bases align to TRBD2. J gave up 0 bases and V 0 bases, and 1 base lay outside the gene matches. This CDR3 comprises 14 residues. Germline CDR1 is GTSNPN and CDR2 is SVGIG (reference sequence). The CDR3 is CAWSVAGASYEQYF. For the CDR3, the DNA is TGTGCCTGGAGTGTAGCGGGGGCCTCCTACGAGCAGTACTTC.

The V call is TRBV24-1, the J call TRBJ2-1; 9 positions match TRBD1. Germline CDR1 and CDR2: KGHDR and SFDVKD. V lost 4 bases to trimming and J lost 7 bases; unmatched junction nucleotides: 7. The CDR3 extends over 15 amino acids. The CDR3 protein is CATSEAGQGWNEQFF. In DNA, the CDR3 is TGTGCCACCAGTGAAGCGGGACAGGGTTGGAATGAGCAGTTCTTC.